The clone carrying this TCR beta chain was seen only once. Antigen: not known. The sample belongs to a study of shared clonotypes between healthy human individuals. Points from the study as a whole: Unshared clonotypes carried lower generation probabilities than those common to all four donors.

The repertoire was sequenced with immunoSEQ multiplex PCR; TCRdb's copy has only in-frame clones and lacks some. The sample gives some 2.1 million clones, roughly 96% of which show up once; 0.1% to 0.15% is in the top ten. The CDR3 covers 12 residues. The ends were cut back, 3 bases at V and 1 base at J, with 6 bases in the middle. The V gene's germline CDR1 is GTSNPN and CDR2 SVGIG (reference sequence). Input material: naive CD4+ T cells sorted from blood. Subset noted: CD45RA+ positively selected. This clonotype was obtained from a young man in good health. The chain couples TRBV30 to TRBJ2-5; D unclear. For the CDR3, the DNA is TGTGCCTGGAGCAAAGTCCAAGAGACCCAGTACTTC. Its protein is CAWSKVQETQYF.